Described below is a single TCR beta chain sequence and its context. Its cognate antigen is unknown. This record comes from a study of shared clonotypes between healthy human individuals. Germline values: CDR1 SEHNR, CDR2 FQNEAQ (reference sequence). This CDR3 comprises 14 residues. V was cut by 1 base and J by 5 bases, with 11 bases left in between. The study's findings and limits: Shared clonotypes across all four donors exceeded non-shared ones in generation probability.

Naive-designated CD8 cells lacked CD45RO, were positively enriched for CCR7, and omitted terminally differentiated effector memory CD45RA+ cells. The method was immunoSEQ multiplex PCR; TCRdb's version includes in-frame clones alone and lacks a portion of them. The sample shows 650,000 to 800,000 clones, about 91% of them seen only once. This sequence originates from a man aged 30-40 years in good health. The sequencing sample was made of naive CD8+ T cells sorted from blood. The V gene is TRBV7-9, the J gene TRBJ2-5; D is perhaps TRBD1 (6 bases). This CDR3 reads CASSLVGQGETQYF. In nucleotides, the CDR3 is TGTGCCAGCAGCTTAGTGGGACAAGGGGAGACCCAGTACTTC.